Described below is a single TCR beta chain sequence and its context. Its antigen is still unknown. TCRdb reprocessed the reads with MiXCR, giving one entry per CDR3 protein. The data hold some 800,000 distinct CDR3 sequences, with under 35% observed a single time. Trimming left V 3 bases short and J 2 bases short, with 21 bases between. The CDR3 length is 17 residues. Germline values: CDR1 DFQATT, CDR2 SNEGSKA (reference sequence). The data derive from a study of T cell repertoires in cytomegalovirus infection. General study findings and limits: Summed public TCR beta family frequency identified CMV carriers bearing the relevant HLA. What dominated the ex vivo response were HLA-C-restricted CMV-specific TCR beta clonotypes.

The receptor was derived from a human donor in good health (CMV status not recorded). Some clones in this sample may be carry-over from other donors' samples. This sequence joins TRBV20-1 and TRBJ2-3; D possibly corresponds to TRBD2 (6 bases). The material sequenced was cultured CD8+ T cells from PBMCs, taken from culture after CMV antigen stimulation. This CDR3 reads CSASAILAEEYTDTQYF. CDR3 nucleotide sequence: TGCAGTGCTAGCGCCATCTTAGCGGAAGAATACACAGATACGCAGTATTTT.